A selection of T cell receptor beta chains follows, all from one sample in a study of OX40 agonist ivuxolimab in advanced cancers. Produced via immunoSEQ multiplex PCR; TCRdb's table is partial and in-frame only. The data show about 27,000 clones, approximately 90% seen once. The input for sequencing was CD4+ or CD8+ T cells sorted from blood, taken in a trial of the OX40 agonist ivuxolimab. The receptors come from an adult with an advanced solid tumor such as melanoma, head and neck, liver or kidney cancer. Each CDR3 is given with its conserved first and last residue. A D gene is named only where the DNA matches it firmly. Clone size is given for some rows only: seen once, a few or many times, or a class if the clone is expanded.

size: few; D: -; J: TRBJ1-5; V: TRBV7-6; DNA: TGTGCCAGCAGCTTAGAGGCAATCGGCAGCAATCAGCCCCAGCATTTT; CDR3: CASSLEAIGSNQPQHF
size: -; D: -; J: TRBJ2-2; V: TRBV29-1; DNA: TGCAGCGCTGAAACGGGGGTTGGAAGCACCGGGGAGCTGTTTTTT; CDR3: CSAETGVGSTGELFF
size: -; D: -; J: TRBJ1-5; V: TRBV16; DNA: TGTGCCAGCAGCCCCCGAGACAGGTCTCCCCAGCATTTT; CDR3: CASSPRDRSPQHF
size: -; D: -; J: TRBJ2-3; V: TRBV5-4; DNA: TGTGCCAGCAGCTTGGTCTGGGGAGGCACAGATACGCAGTATTTT; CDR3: CASSLVWGGTDTQYF
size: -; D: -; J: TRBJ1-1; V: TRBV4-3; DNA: TGCGCCAGCAGCCCAGGGACACTGAACACTGAAGCTTTCTTT; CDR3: CASSPGTLNTEAFF
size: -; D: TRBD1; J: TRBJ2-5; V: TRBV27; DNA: TGTGCCAGCAGGAGACAGGGGCAGAGACAAGAGACCCAGTACTTC; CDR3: CASRRQGQRQETQYF
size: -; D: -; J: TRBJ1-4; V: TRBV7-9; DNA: TGTGCCAGCAGCTTAGCAGGGAGCGAAAAACTGTTTTTT; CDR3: CASSLAGSEKLFF
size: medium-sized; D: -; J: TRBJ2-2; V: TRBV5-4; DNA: TGTGCCAGCAGCTTGTCGGCGGGCCCCGGGGAGCTGTTTTTT; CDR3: CASSLSAGPGELFF
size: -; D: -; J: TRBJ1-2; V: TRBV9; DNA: TGTGCCAGCAGCGTCTGGGACGGCTATGGCTACACCTTC; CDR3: CASSVWDGYGYTF
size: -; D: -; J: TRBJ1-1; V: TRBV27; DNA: TGTGCCAGCAGTTTCGGACCCTATACTGAAGCTTTCTTT; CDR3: CASSFGPYTEAFF
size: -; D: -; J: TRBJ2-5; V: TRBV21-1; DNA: -; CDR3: CASRVARGSETQYF
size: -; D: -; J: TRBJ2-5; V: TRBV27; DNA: TGTGCCAGCAGTTCCTTTCTAGGAGAGACCCAGTACTTC; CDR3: CASSSFLGETQYF
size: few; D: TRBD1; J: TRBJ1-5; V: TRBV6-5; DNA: TGTGCCAGCGGGACAGGGAAACAGCCCCAGCATTTT; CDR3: CASGTGKQPQHF
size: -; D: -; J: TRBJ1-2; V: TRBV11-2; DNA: TGTGCCAGCAGCTTAGTTGGGGGCCCCGGCTACACCTTC; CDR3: CASSLVGGPGYTF
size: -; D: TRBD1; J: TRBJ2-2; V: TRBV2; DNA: TGTGCCAGCAGAGATGACAGGGCGAACACCGGGGAGCTGTTTTTT; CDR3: CASRDDRANTGELFF
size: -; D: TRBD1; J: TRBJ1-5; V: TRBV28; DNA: TGTGCCAGCAGTCCTCGGACAGGGAGTCAGCCCCAGCATTTT; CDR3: CASSPRTGSQPQHF
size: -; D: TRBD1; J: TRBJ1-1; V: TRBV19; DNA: TGTGCCAGTAGTATCGGACAGGGGGGAGCTTTCTTT; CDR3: CASSIGQGGAFF
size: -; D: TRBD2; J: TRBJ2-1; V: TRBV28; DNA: TGTGCCAGCAGTCCGGGACTAGCGAGGAATGAGCAGTTCTTC; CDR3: CASSPGLARNEQFF
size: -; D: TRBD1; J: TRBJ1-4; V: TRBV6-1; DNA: TGTGCCAGCAGTGAAACGGACAGGCCACCAACTAATGAAAAACTGTTTTTT; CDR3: CASSETDRPPTNEKLFF
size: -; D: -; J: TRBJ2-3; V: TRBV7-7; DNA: TGTGCTAGCAGCTACGGACCAGGGGCAGATACGCAGTATTTT; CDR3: CASSYGPGADTQYF
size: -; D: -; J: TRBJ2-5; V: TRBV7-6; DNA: TGTGCCAGCAGCGCCTACCGAGGGGAGACCCAGTACTTC; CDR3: CASSAYRGETQYF
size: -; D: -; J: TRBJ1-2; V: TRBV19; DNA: TGTGCCAGTAGTATAGGACAGCTCTATGGCTACACCTTC; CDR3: CASSIGQLYGYTF
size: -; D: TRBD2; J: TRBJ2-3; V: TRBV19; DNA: TGTGCCAGTAGTATAGGACTAGCGGGAGCCACAGATACGCAGTATTTT; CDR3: CASSIGLAGATDTQYF
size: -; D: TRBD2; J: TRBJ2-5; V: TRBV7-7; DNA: TGTGCCAGCAGCCCGGGACTAGCGGGGGGGCAAGAGACCCAGTACTTC; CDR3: CASSPGLAGGQETQYF
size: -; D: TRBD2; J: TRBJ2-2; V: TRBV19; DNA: TGTGCCAGTAGTCTCCGACTAGCGCTGACCGGGGAGCTGTTTTTT; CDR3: CASSLRLALTGELFF
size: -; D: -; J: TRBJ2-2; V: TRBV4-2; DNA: TGTGCCGCGGGCAGGGGAGACGGGGAGCTGTTTTTT; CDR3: CAAGRGDGELFF
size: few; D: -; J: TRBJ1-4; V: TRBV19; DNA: TGTGCCAGTAGTATTGATTGGGAACCCGCAACTAATGAAAAACTGTTTTTT; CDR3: CASSIDWEPATNEKLFF
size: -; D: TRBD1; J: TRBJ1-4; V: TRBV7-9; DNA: TGTGCCAGCAGCTCCCGGACAGGGGAGGATGAAAAACTGTTTTTT; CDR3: CASSSRTGEDEKLFF
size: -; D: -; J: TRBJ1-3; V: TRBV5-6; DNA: TGTGCCAGCAGCTTGGGTCCAGCGCCCATATATTTT; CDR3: CASSLGPAPIYF
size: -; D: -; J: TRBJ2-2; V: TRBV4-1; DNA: TGCGCCAGCACTGCGGGGAGGTACACCGGGGAGCTGTTTTTT; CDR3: CASTAGRYTGELFF
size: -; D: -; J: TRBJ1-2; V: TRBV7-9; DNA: TGTGCCAGCAGCTTACGTGACTATGGCTACACCTTC; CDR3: CASSLRDYGYTF
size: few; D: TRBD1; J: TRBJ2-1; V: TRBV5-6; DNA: TGTGCCAGCAGCGACCCGGGACAGGGCTACAATGAGCAGTTCTTC; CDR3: CASSDPGQGYNEQFF
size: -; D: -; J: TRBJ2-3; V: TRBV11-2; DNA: TGTGCCAGCAGCTTAGCGCCAGGGGGCACAGATACGCAGTATTTT; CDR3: CASSLAPGGTDTQYF
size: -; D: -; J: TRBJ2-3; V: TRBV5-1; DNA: TGCGCCAGCAGCCTCCTAGTTGGGGAGGATACGCAGTATTTT; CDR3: CASSLLVGEDTQYF
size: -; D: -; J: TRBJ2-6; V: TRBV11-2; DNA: TGTGCCAGCCGCTGGGACGCGCGGTCTGGGGCCAACGTCCTGACTTTC; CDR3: CASRWDARSGANVLTF
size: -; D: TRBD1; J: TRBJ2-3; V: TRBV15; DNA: TGTGCCACCAGCGGATACCAGGGGGTGGCCAAGGGAGATACGCAGTATTTT; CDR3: CATSGYQGVAKGDTQYF
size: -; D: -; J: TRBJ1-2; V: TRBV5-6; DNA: TGTGCCAGCAGCTTTGTGGGGCAAGGGGATGGCTACACCTTC; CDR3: CASSFVGQGDGYTF
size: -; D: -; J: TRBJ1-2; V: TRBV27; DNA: TGTGCCAGCAGTCCCATGGGGGAGAGCTACACCTTC; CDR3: CASSPMGESYTF
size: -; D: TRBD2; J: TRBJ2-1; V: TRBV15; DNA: TGTGCCACCAGCAGAGATTTAGGACTAGCGGGGGAGGATGAGCAGTTCTTC; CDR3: CATSRDLGLAGEDEQFF
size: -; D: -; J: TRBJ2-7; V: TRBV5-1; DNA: TGCGCCAGCAGTTACCTGGGTAGCGCCTACGAGCAGTACTTC; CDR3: CASSYLGSAYEQYF
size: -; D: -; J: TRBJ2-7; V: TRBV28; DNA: TGTGCCAGCAGTTTCCCCCCCACCTACGAGCAGTACTTC; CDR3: CASSFPPTYEQYF
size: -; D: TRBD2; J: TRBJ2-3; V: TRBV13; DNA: TGTGCCAGCAGCTCGGGACTAGCCACAGATACGCAGTATTTT; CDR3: CASSSGLATDTQYF
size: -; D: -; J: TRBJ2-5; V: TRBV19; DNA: TGTGCCAGTAGTACGACACCTCGGACGGATGGAGAGACCCAGTACTTC; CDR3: CASSTTPRTDGETQYF
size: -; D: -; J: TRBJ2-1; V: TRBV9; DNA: TGTGCCAGCAGCGTTCAGACTGGTAATGAGCAGTTCTTC; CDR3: CASSVQTGNEQFF
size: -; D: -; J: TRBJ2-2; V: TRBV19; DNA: TGTGCCAGTACGTCCGTCGGGGAGCTGTTTTTT; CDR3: CASTSVGELFF
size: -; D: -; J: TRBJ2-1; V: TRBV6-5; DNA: TGTGCCAGCAGTTTTTCATCATTTTGGTACAATGAGCAGTTCTTC; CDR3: CASSFSSFWYNEQFF
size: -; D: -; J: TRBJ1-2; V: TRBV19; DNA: TGTGCCAGTAGTGTCGGGTCGCTCGCCTATGGCTACACCTTC; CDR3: CASSVGSLAYGYTF